This entry lists 32 T cell receptor beta chains sequenced from one sample in a study of blood T cell repertoires in COVID-19 (TCRdb year 2020). Library preparation employed the immunoSEQ multiplex PCR assay. Imported from immuneACCESS, the table was reduced by TCRdb to in-frame sequences with V and J called. These copies leave out some clones; in studies compared against another copy, an unresolved V gene accounts for under half, and the cause of the remainder is not known. The sample profile shows about 170,000 clones; around 88% of them were found once. Approximately 18% of the sample is held by the ten biggest clonotypes. Sequenced input: peripheral blood. The receptors shown here come from a woman in her seventies who had recovered from COVID-19.

On this clone itself: An end of the junction differs from the germline gene, which may be a read error. The chain links TRBV5-4 to TRBJ2-7, with 7 nucleotides matching TRBD1. The length of the CDR3 is 16 residues. The V gene's germline CDR1 is SGHNT and CDR2 YYREEE (reference sequence). CDR3 nucleotide sequence: TGTGCCAGCAGCTTTCTTGTAGGGCAGGGGGTGGCCCGACACGACTTC. Translated, it gives CASSFLVGQGVARHDF.

V gene TRBV7-3 combines with J gene TRBJ2-3; no clear D. The germline CDR1 and CDR2 sequences are SGHTA and FQGTGA. V was trimmed by 5 bases and J by 2 bases, leaving 11 bases between them. This CDR3 region has 14 residues. The CDR3 spells CASSHRSPTDTQYF. The CDR3 bases are TGTGCCAGCAGCCACAGATCCCCCACAGATACGCAGTATTTT.

The rearrangement uses TRBV10-3 and TRBJ2-2; 7 nucleotides match TRBD1. CDR1 is ENHRY, CDR2 SYGVKD, per germline. The CDR3 loop spans 15 amino acids. The V and J ends lost 7 bases and 3 bases, in that order; junction bases with no gene match: 8. The CDR3 spells CAIKTDRDDTGELFF. CDR3 bases: TGTGCCATCAAAACCGACAGGGATGACACCGGGGAGCTGTTTTTT.

The chain has TRBV7-9 and TRBJ2-1; TRBD2 aligns across 8 bases. This CDR3 is 17 amino acids long. Germline assignment: CDR1 SEHNR and CDR2 FQNEAQ (reference sequence). V shed 3 bases, J shed 5 bases, and the junction held 12 bases outside the gene matches. The CDR3 DNA is TGTGCCAGCAGCTTGACCCCCTTAGCGGGATGGGACAATGAGCAGTTCTTC. Its translation is CASSLTPLAGWDNEQFF.

The J gene is TRBJ1-2, the V gene TRBV3-1 (or the pseudogene TRBV3-2); 7 bases agree with TRBD1. Germline CDR1 reads LGHDT; CDR2 reads YNNKEL (reference sequence). The CDR3 has 15 residues. Germline trimming cut 5 bases from V and 3 bases from J; bases unmatched to any gene: 9. In DNA, the CDR3 is TGTGCCAGCAGCAAAACCGACAGGGAATACTATGGCTACACCTTC. Amino acids: CASSKTDREYYGYTF.

V is TRBV7-2 and J is TRBJ2-5; weak D call: TRBD2 (6 bases). The CDR3 runs to 16 residues. The germline gives CDR1 SGHTA, CDR2 FQGNSA. V was trimmed by 3 bases and J by 7 bases, leaving 21 bases between them. CDR3 region: CASSFATPGLSGTQYF. The CDR3 DNA sequence: TGTGCCAGCAGCTTTGCAACACCGGGACTTTCGGGGACCCAGTACTTC.

The rearrangement uses TRBV7-6 and TRBJ2-3; 9 positions agree with TRBD2. The CDR3 consists of 15 residues. CDR1 and CDR2 from the germline V gene are SGHVS and FNYEAQ. Germline trimming cut 5 bases from V and 11 bases from J; bases unmatched to any gene: 14. For the CDR3, the DNA is TGTGCCAGCAGCCCCCGGCTAGCGGGGCCGGGGGGGCAGTATTTT. The encoded protein is CASSPRLAGPGGQYF.

The chain couples TRBV19 to TRBJ2-5, with TRBD1 matching over 7 bases. The CDR3 length is 14 residues. J lost 1 base, V lost 5 bases, and 4 bases had no gene match. The germline gives CDR1 LNHDA, CDR2 SQIVND (reference sequence). DNA for the CDR3: TGTGCCAGTAGTTCCTGGACAGGCCAAGAGACCCAGTACTTC. It codes for CASSSWTGQETQYF.

This rearrangement joins TRBV9 to TRBJ2-5; 9 bases are shared with TRBD1. V was clipped by 4 bases and J by 1 base; unmatched bases: 8. Germline CDR1 SGDLS, CDR2 YYNGEE. The CDR3 has 16 residues. As DNA, the CDR3 is TGTGCCAGCAGCCTGGACAGGGGAGTTATCCAAGAGACCCAGTACTTC. Translation gives CASSLDRGVIQETQYF.

The V call is TRBV4-1, the J call TRBJ2-7, with 8 nucleotides matching TRBD2. This CDR3 has 15 amino acids. Looked up from germline, CDR1 is MGHRA and CDR2 is YSYEKL. The trim removed 1 base at V and 6 bases at J, leaving 8 bases unmatched. CDR3 loop: CASSQAGREVSEQYF. The CDR3 DNA is TGCGCCAGCAGCCAAGCCGGGCGGGAGGTAAGCGAGCAGTACTTC.

This clone was detected ten times or more. V and J are TRBV7-8 and TRBJ1-5; D possibly corresponds to TRBD1 (5 bases). Germline CDR1 is SGHVS and CDR2 is FQNEAQ. V lost 5 bases to trimming and J lost 2 bases, with 16 bases between them. The CDR3 is made up of 16 amino acids. DNA of the CDR3: TGTGCCAGCAGCCGAGGCCGGGGGGAGGGCAATCAGCCCCAGCATTTT. Its translation is CASSRGRGEGNQPQHF.

This clone has a single count. The chain employs TRBV11-2 and TRBJ2-7, with D possibly matching TRBD2 (5 bases). This CDR3 has 13 residues. CDR1 is SGHAT, CDR2 FQNNGV, per germline. V was clipped by 3 bases and J by 7 bases, with 13 bases between them. CDR3 residues: CASSLRGITEQYF. As DNA, the CDR3 is TGTGCCAGCAGCTTGAGAGGGATTACGGAGCAGTACTTC. The complete variable domain, with remaining parts taken from reference TRBV11-2 and TRBJ2-7, reads EAGVAQSPRYKIIEKRQSVAFWCNPISGHATLYWYQQILGQGPKLLIQFQNNGVVDDSQLPKDRFSAERLKGVDSTLKIQPAKLEDSAVYLCASSLRGITEQYFGPGTRLTVT.

This chain uses TRBV30 with TRBJ1-1, with 9 bases lining up with TRBD1. The length of the CDR3 is 12 residues. J was trimmed by 5 bases and V by 6 bases; bases with no gene match: 4. Germline-derived CDR1 and CDR2 are GTSNPN and SVGIG (reference sequence). CDR3 DNA: TGTGCCTGCAACAGGGGGCGAACTGAAGCTTTCTTT. This sequence encodes CACNRGRTEAFF. Variable domain in full (rest from reference TRBV30 and TRBJ1-1): SQTIHQWPATLVQPVGSPLSLECTVEGTSNPNLYWYRQAAGRGLQLLFYSVGIGQISSEVPQNLSASRPQDRQFILSSKKLLLSDSGFYLCACNRGRTEAFFGQGTRLTVV.

The chain is built from TRBV19 and TRBJ2-3; weak D call: TRBD2 (6 bases). In germline, CDR1 is LNHDA, CDR2 SQIVND (reference sequence). The V gene lost 5 bases and the J gene lost 5 bases, with 23 bases spanning the gap. This CDR3 contains 17 residues. CDR3 sequence: CASSLGDQRAARDTQYF. As DNA, the CDR3 is TGTGCCAGTAGTTTGGGGGACCAGCGGGCCGCAAGAGATACGCAGTATTTT.

Only one count was recorded for this clone. The chain links TRBV7-3 to TRBJ2-1, with D maybe TRBD2 (5 bases). The CDR3 length is 15 residues. V was cut by 5 bases and J by 4 bases, with 15 bases left in between. Germline CDR1 is SGHTA and CDR2 is FQGTGA. CDR3 coding DNA: TGTGCCAGCAGCCCAACGGACGGGAAATACAATGAGCAGTTCTTC. The encoded protein is CASSPTDGKYNEQFF. The variable domain in full, with the rest retrieved from reference TRBV7-3 and TRBJ2-1, is GAGVSQTPSNKVTEKGKYVELRCDPISGHTALYWYRQSLGQGPEFLIYFQGTGAADDSGLPNDRFFAVRPEGSVSTLKIQRTERGDSAVYLCASSPTDGKYNEQFFGPGTRLTVL.

The chain's CDR3 is CASSEPGTEAFF. The CDR3 DNA reads TGCGCCAGCAGCGAGCCGGGCACTGAAGCTTTCTTT. V usage is TRBV5-1 and J usage is TRBJ1-1; D gene unclear. The germline V and J ends were trimmed by 4 bases and 4 bases, with 8 bases remaining between them. This CDR3 is built from 12 residues. CDR1 is SGHRS, CDR2 YFSETQ, per germline. The variable domain in full, with the rest retrieved from reference TRBV5-1 and TRBJ1-1, is KAGVTQTPRYLIKTRGQQVTLSCSPISGHRSVSWYQQTPGQGLQFLFEYFSETQRNKGNFPGRFSGRQFSNSRSEMNVSTLELGDSALYLCASSEPGTEAFFGQGTRLTVV.

The rearrangement uses TRBV15 and TRBJ1-2, with D unclear. V lost 4 bases and J 7 bases, leaving 13 bases between the germline ends. Germline CDR1 and CDR2: LNHNV and YYDKDF (reference sequence). The CDR3 runs 13 residues. CDR3 protein: CATSTDRSSGYTF. For the CDR3, the DNA is TGTGCCACCAGCACCGATAGATCTAGTGGCTACACCTTC.

This sequence joins TRBV6-5 and TRBJ1-1; TRBD1 agrees at 7 bases. The V segment lost 6 bases and the J segment 7 bases; nucleotides outside the gene matches: 8. Germline CDR1 and CDR2: MNHEY and SVGAGI. The length of the CDR3 is 13 residues. CDR3 residues: CASSRSGDSEAFF. In DNA form, the CDR3 reads TGTGCCAGCAGCCGATCCGGGGACAGTGAAGCTTTCTTT.

In this sample, this clone turned up a few times. The J gene is TRBJ1-2, the V gene TRBV3-1 (or the pseudogene TRBV3-2); D is uncertain. Germline CDR1 and CDR2: LGHDT and YNNKEL (reference sequence). Trimming removed 0 bases from V and 3 bases from J, with 11 bases in between. This CDR3 is 15 amino acids long. This CDR3 is CASSQEGRRYYGYTF. CDR3 DNA: TGTGCCAGCAGCCAAGAGGGCCGTAGGTACTATGGCTACACCTTC.

The J gene is TRBJ2-3, the V gene TRBV7-3; 7 positions agree with TRBD2. Per germline, CDR1 SGHTA and CDR2 FQGTGA. This CDR3 contains 16 residues. Trimming removed 2 bases from V and 4 bases from J; junction bases left unmatched: 9. The CDR3 protein is CASSLRGRSAPDTQYF. The DNA for the CDR3 is TGTGCCAGCAGCTTACGCGGGAGATCCGCCCCAGATACGCAGTATTTT.

This rearrangement joins TRBV4-2 to TRBJ2-5, with 7 nucleotides matching TRBD2. Germline-derived CDR1 and CDR2 are LGHNA and YNFKEQ. J lost 7 bases, V lost 0 bases, and 5 bases had no gene match. CDR3 length: 14 amino acids. This chain's CDR3 is CASSQDAASGTQYF. CDR3 DNA: TGTGCCAGCAGCCAAGATGCGGCTAGCGGGACCCAGTACTTC.

The chain's CDR3 is CATTGGWYTEAFF. CDR3 nucleotides: TGTGCCACCACAGGGGGGTGGTACACTGAAGCTTTCTTT. This sequence joins TRBV19 and TRBJ1-1; 8 nucleotides align to TRBD1. CDR1 is LNHDA and CDR2 is SQIVND in the germline V gene (reference sequence). V was pared by 10 bases and J by 3 bases, with 7 bases of the junction left unmatched. This CDR3 spans 13 amino acids. The complete variable domain, with remaining parts taken from reference TRBV19 and TRBJ1-1, reads DGGITQSPKYLFRKEGQNVTLSCEQNLNHDAMYWYRQDPGQGLRLIYYSQIVNDFQKGDIAEGYSVSREKKESFPLTVTSAQKNPTAFYLCATTGGWYTEAFFGQGTRLTVV.

The rearrangement uses TRBV11-3 and TRBJ2-6, with D unresolved. Trimming cost V 5 bases and J 4 bases, with 6 bases left between them. Per germline, CDR1 SGHNT and CDR2 YENEEA. The CDR3 is 13 residues long. The CDR3, as DNA: TGTGCCAGCAGCCCCGGGGGGGCCAACGTCCTGACTTTC. Its translation is CASSPGGANVLTF.

This clone was picked up a small number of times. This chain links TRBV5-4 with TRBJ2-2, with 10 bases lining up with TRBD1. The V segment lost 4 bases and the J segment 5 bases; nucleotides outside the gene matches: 8. From germline, CDR1 is SGHNT and CDR2 YYREEE (reference sequence). This CDR3 region has 16 residues. The CDR3 DNA reads TGTGCCAGCAGCCCGGGACAGGGGCGCGGAACCGGGGAGCTGTTTTTT. Encoded protein: CASSPGQGRGTGELFF.

This clone was recorded a few times. The V and J genes are TRBV5-1 and TRBJ2-2, with no clear D. Per germline, CDR1 SGHRS and CDR2 YFSETQ. The ends were cut back, 1 base at V and 1 base at J, with 11 bases in the middle. The CDR3 sequence is 16 residues long. CDR3 amino acids: CASSLFGSRNTGELFF. CDR3 DNA sequence: TGCGCCAGCAGCTTGTTCGGGTCTCGGAACACCGGGGAGCTGTTTTTT.

V gene TRBV7-3 combines with J gene TRBJ2-1; maybe TRBD2 (6 bases). The CDR3 is made up of 14 amino acids. V was trimmed by 5 bases and J by 6 bases, leaving 14 bases between them. From germline, CDR1 is SGHTA and CDR2 FQGTGA. The CDR3 DNA reads TGTGCCAGCAGCCAGGGACTTCCACTCAATGAGCAGTTCTTC. Its protein product is CASSQGLPLNEQFF. The complete variable domain, with remaining parts taken from reference TRBV7-3 and TRBJ2-1, reads GAGVSQTPSNKVTEKGKYVELRCDPISGHTALYWYRQSLGQGPEFLIYFQGTGAADDSGLPNDRFFAVRPEGSVSTLKIQRTERGDSAVYLCASSQGLPLNEQFFGPGTRLTVL.

This clone was counted a few times. This sequence joins TRBV30 and TRBJ2-2, with 8 bases lining up with TRBD1. CDR1 is GTSNPN, CDR2 SVGIG, per germline (reference sequence). This CDR3 has 14 amino acids. V shed 0 bases and J 4 bases; nucleotides not matched to a gene: 1. In nucleotides, the CDR3 is TGTGCCTGGAGTGTACAGGGGGGCACCGGGGAGCTGTTTTTT. This gives the protein CAWSVQGGTGELFF.

The chain links TRBV24-1 to TRBJ2-1; 7 nucleotides line up with TRBD1. The CDR3 is 16 residues long. Germline values: CDR1 KGHDR, CDR2 SFDVKD. After removal of 2 bases from V and 2 bases from J, the junction contained 5 bases not matched to a gene. CDR3 amino acids: CATSDSGQPAYNEQFF. In DNA, the CDR3 is TGTGCCACCAGTGATTCGGGACAGCCGGCCTACAATGAGCAGTTCTTC.

This sequence joins TRBV18 and TRBJ1-3; D not certain. The CDR3 contains 15 residues. The germline CDR1 and CDR2 sequences are KGHSH and LQKENI. Trimming stripped 3 bases from V and 0 bases from J, with 9 bases between. This CDR3 is CASSPDTTSGNTIYF. The CDR3 region has the DNA TGTGCCAGCTCACCCGACACAACCTCTGGAAACACCATATATTTT.

The rearrangement uses TRBV28 and TRBJ2-3; TRBD2 matches at 7 bases. V dropped 8 bases and J dropped 1; count of bases not matched to a gene: 9. CDR3 length: 15 residues. CDR1 is MDHEN and CDR2 is SYDVKM in the germline V gene. CDR3 sequence reads: CASRGGPLGTDTQYF. CDR3 DNA sequence: TGTGCCAGCCGGGGAGGGCCCCTAGGCACAGATACGCAGTATTTT.

J is TRBJ2-3 and V is TRBV20-1, with 8 positions matching TRBD1. The CDR3 contains 14 residues. From germline, CDR1 is DFQATT and CDR2 SNEGSKA (reference sequence). Trimming removed 3 bases from V and 4 bases from J; junction bases left unmatched: 6. The CDR3 coding sequence is TGCAGTGCTAGTTCGGGACAGGCCCCAGATACGCAGTATTTT. This sequence encodes CSASSGQAPDTQYF.

The rearrangement links TRBV3-1 (or the pseudogene TRBV3-2) to TRBJ1-4, with a tentative D call TRBD1 (5 bases). Trimming removed 0 bases from V and 14 bases from J, with 13 bases in between. This CDR3 has 13 amino acids. Germline assignment: CDR1 LGHDT and CDR2 YNNKEL (reference sequence). CDR3 sequence (DNA): TGTGCCAGCAGCCAAGAGCCGGGAGAGGGGCTGTTTTTT. Protein sequence: CASSQEPGEGLFF.